The 27 T cell receptor beta chains listed next were all sequenced from one sample in a study of blood T cell repertoires in COVID-19. Some clones are missing from TCRdb's copy, which holds only in-frame ones; the method was immunoSEQ multiplex PCR. This sample yields 130,000 to 150,000 clones, of which 85% to 90% are seen a single time; 3.5% to 5.5% belongs to the top ten. Sequencing was performed on peripheral blood. The receptors were gathered from a woman in her thirties or forties with acute or convalescent COVID-19.

The genes are TRBV19 and TRBJ2-2, with D unclear. V lost 2 bases to trimming and J lost 2 bases, with 9 bases between them. The CDR3 covers 15 residues. CDR1 and CDR2 (germline): LNHDA, SQIVND (reference sequence). CDR3 in amino acids: CASSIKQTNTGELFF. The DNA of the CDR3 is TGTGCCAGTAGTATAAAACAGACCAACACCGGGGAGCTGTTTTTT.

V is TRBV28 and J is TRBJ1-1; 9 bases map to TRBD1. The CDR3 has 16 residues. The trim removed 3 bases at V and 10 bases at J, leaving 15 bases unmatched. Germline V CDR1 and CDR2: MDHEN, SYDVKM. The CDR3 loop reads CASSFLAPGQGRGAFF. The DNA of the CDR3 is TGTGCCAGCAGTTTTTTGGCCCCGGGACAGGGTAGGGGAGCTTTCTTT.

This chain uses TRBV9 with TRBJ1-1, with D perhaps TRBD1 (5 bases). This CDR3 region has 14 residues. Germline-derived CDR1 and CDR2 are SGDLS and YYNGEE. V lost 2 bases to trimming and J lost 3 bases, with 11 bases between them. The CDR3 protein is CASSVRDRDTEAFF. CDR3 coding DNA: TGTGCCAGCAGCGTCAGGGATAGGGACACTGAAGCTTTCTTT.

The table lists this clone with a few counts. The chain has TRBV23-1 and TRBJ1-1, with TRBD1 matching over 7 bases. TRBV23-1 is designated an ORF whose function remains uncertain. V was clipped by 3 bases and J by 5 bases; unmatched bases: 6. The CDR3 covers 14 residues. CDR3 protein: CASSHYLQGTEAFF. CDR3 DNA: TGCGCCAGCAGTCATTACCTACAGGGGACTGAAGCTTTCTTT.

CDR3 amino acids: CASSYQLAGEFF. As DNA, the CDR3 is TGTGCCAGCAGTTACCAACTAGCGGGGGAGTTCTTC. The chain recombines TRBV12-3 or TRBV12-4 with TRBJ2-1; 11 nucleotides match TRBD2. V lost 4 bases, J lost 14 bases, and 4 bases stayed unmatched. The CDR3 contains 12 residues.

Turning to this clone: The same CDR3 also results from other DNA sequences found in this sample. The V call is TRBV6-5, the J call TRBJ1-1; D is perhaps TRBD1 (6 bases). The germline V gene has CDR1 MNHEY and CDR2 SVGAGI. This CDR3 has 15 residues. V dropped 0 bases and J dropped 2 bases, with 10 bases sitting between them. CDR3 region: CASSYSGTINTEAFF. The CDR3 DNA reads as TGTGCCAGCAGTTACTCGGGGACAATTAACACTGAAGCTTTCTTT.

The chain recombines TRBV2 with TRBJ1-5, with 7 nucleotides matching TRBD1. The germline V gene encodes CDR1 SNHLY and CDR2 FYNNEI. The CDR3 has 15 residues. V shed 6 bases, J shed 0 bases, and the junction held 5 bases outside the gene matches. The CDR3 loop is CASSRYRGSNQPQHF. CDR3 sequence (DNA): TGTGCCAGCAGCCGATACAGGGGTAGCAATCAGCCCCAGCATTTT.

The J gene is TRBJ2-7, the V gene TRBV28; 8 bases line up with TRBD1. CDR1 and CDR2 (germline): MDHEN, SYDVKM. The CDR3 length is 12 residues. After removal of 6 bases from V and 6 bases from J, the junction contained 4 bases not matched to a gene. In DNA, the CDR3 is TGTGCCAGCAGCTTTACAGGGGGCGAGCAGTACTTC. Its protein is CASSFTGGEQYF.

The chain employs TRBV24-1 and TRBJ1-1; D is undetermined. The CDR3 is made up of 18 amino acids. Between the trimmed V and J ends, which lost 4 bases and 0 bases, there was a span of 20 bases. CDR1 KGHDR and CDR2 SFDVKD come from the germline V gene. The CDR3: CATSDHSEGNPMNTEAFF. The CDR3, as DNA: TGTGCCACCAGTGACCACTCGGAGGGAAATCCGATGAACACTGAAGCTTTCTTT.

The CDR3 protein is CASSWGRGTGEQFF. The CDR3 nucleotides read TGTGCCAGCAGCTGGGGCAGGGGTACGGGGGAGCAGTTCTTC. This sequence joins TRBV7-2 and TRBJ2-1, with D possibly matching TRBD1 (6 bases). Trimming cost V 4 bases and J 10 bases, with 17 bases left between them. The CDR3 covers 14 residues. The germline gives CDR1 SGHTA, CDR2 FQGNSA.

The chain combines TRBV28 with TRBJ2-1, with TRBD2 matching 11 bases. The ends lost 3 bases at V and 7 bases at J; junction bases unmatched: 5. CDR1 is MDHEN and CDR2 is SYDVKM in the germline V gene. The length of the CDR3 is 15 residues. The CDR3 DNA reads as TGTGCCAGCAGTTTGCTGGCTAGCGGGAGGAATGAGCAGTTCTTC. It encodes CASSLLASGRNEQFF.

This clone was counted a few times. The chain couples TRBV7-2 to TRBJ2-7; 8 bases fit TRBD1. V gave up 5 bases and J gave up 2 bases; unmatched junction bases: 5. This CDR3 contains 14 residues. CDR1 is SGHTA, CDR2 FQGNSA, per germline. The DNA for the CDR3 is TGTGCCAGCAGCCCACGACAGGGGACCTACGAGCAGTACTTC. This codes for CASSPRQGTYEQYF.

V is TRBV18 and J is TRBJ1-3; D remains unclear. Trimming left V 0 bases short and J 2 bases short, with 8 bases between. There are 15 residues in the CDR3. Per germline, CDR1 KGHSH and CDR2 LQKENI. In DNA form, the CDR3 reads TGTGCCAGCTCACCACCCCAGGTTCCTGGAAACACCATATATTTT. Amino acids: CASSPPQVPGNTIYF.

This chain uses TRBV6-5 with TRBJ1-2; perhaps TRBD1 as D (6 bases). There are 14 residues in the CDR3. The germline CDR1 and CDR2 sequences are MNHEY and SVGAGI. Deletions cut 7 bases from V and 3 bases from J, with 15 bases between. This CDR3 reads CASTSLGTYYGYTF. DNA of the CDR3: TGTGCCAGCACCTCCTTGGGGACATACTATGGCTACACCTTC.

The V and J genes are TRBV10-1 and TRBJ1-6; possible D gene TRBD1, 5 bases. Trimming took off 0 bases at V and 5 bases at J, with 11 bases between the two ends. The CDR3 loop spans 16 amino acids. CDR1 is WNHNN, CDR2 SYGVQD, per germline (reference sequence). The chain's CDR3 is CASSESSGQDNSPLHF. In nucleotides, the CDR3 is TGCGCCAGCAGTGAGTCCTCAGGGCAGGATAATTCACCCCTCCACTTT.

The chain recombines TRBV7-2 with TRBJ1-5, with 9 bases fitting TRBD1. V gave up 5 bases and J gave up 4 bases; unmatched junction bases: 3. The CDR3 contains 14 residues. Germline V lookup: CDR1 SGHTA, CDR2 FQGNSA. CDR3 sequence (DNA): TGTGCCAGCAGCGAGGACAGGGGAAATCAGCCCCAGCATTTT. Its translation is CASSEDRGNQPQHF.

This clone was detected a few times. The rearrangement uses TRBV6-4 and TRBJ2-3, with 12 bases identical to TRBD2. V was pared by 5 bases and J by 1 base, with 4 bases of the junction left unmatched. Germline V lookup: CDR1 MRHNA, CDR2 SNTAGT. The CDR3 length is 16 residues. The CDR3 region is CASSPASGGGTDTQYF. DNA for the CDR3: TGTGCCAGCAGTCCAGCTAGCGGGGGGGGCACAGATACGCAGTATTTT.

V usage is TRBV6-5 and J usage is TRBJ2-1; 15 nucleotides agree with TRBD2. The ends lost 10 bases at V and 8 bases at J; junction bases unmatched: 9. Germline assignment: CDR1 MNHEY and CDR2 SVGAGI. The CDR3 consists of 15 residues. The CDR3, as DNA: TGTGCCACCCGACGGACTAGCGGGGGGGGTGATGAGCAGTTCTTC. It yields the protein CATRRTSGGGDEQFF.

The count of this clone is one. The rearrangement uses TRBV4-3 and TRBJ1-4, with D perhaps TRBD1 (6 bases). The CDR3 totals 15 residues. With 3 bases removed from V and 8 bases from J, the gap between germline ends came to 16 bases. Germline V lookup: CDR1 LGHNA, CDR2 YSLEER. The chain's CDR3 is CASSHPSGGREKLFF. In DNA, the CDR3 is TGCGCCAGCAGCCATCCCTCGGGGGGGCGAGAAAAACTGTTTTTT.

V and J are TRBV5-6 and TRBJ1-5, with 12 bases that match TRBD1. The CDR3 has 15 residues. The junction had 5 bases not matched to a gene; V was cut back by 4 bases and J by 6 bases. Germline V gives CDR1 SGHDT, CDR2 YYEEEE. The CDR3 region has the DNA TGTGCCAGCAGCCTGGGACAGGGGGCAGGTCAGCCCCAGCATTTT. Translated, it gives CASSLGQGAGQPQHF.

The genes are TRBV7-2 and TRBJ2-1; D is uncertain. Between the trimmed V and J ends, which lost 1 base and 0 bases, there was a span of 4 bases. The CDR3 has 14 amino acids. CDR1 and CDR2 from the germline V gene are SGHTA and FQGNSA. The CDR3 is CASSLVFSYNEQFF. For the CDR3, the DNA is TGTGCCAGCAGCTTAGTCTTCTCCTACAATGAGCAGTTCTTC.

The chain combines TRBV4-3 with TRBJ1-2, with 11 bases aligning to TRBD1. J lost 7 bases, V lost 4 bases, and 11 bases had no gene match. The germline V gene has CDR1 LGHNA and CDR2 YSLEER. CDR3 size: 16 residues. CDR3 in DNA: TGCGCCAGCAGCCCGATATCTGGACAGGGGGCCGGTGGCTACACCTTC. Translating gives CASSPISGQGAGGYTF.

V is TRBV19 and J is TRBJ2-7, with 9 bases lining up with TRBD1. V lost 4 bases, J lost 7 bases, and 11 bases stayed unmatched. The germline V gene encodes CDR1 LNHDA and CDR2 SQIVND (reference sequence). The CDR3 covers 15 residues. The CDR3 region has the DNA TGTGCCAGTAGTAGGCCGGGACAGGGAGTTTGGGAGCAGTACTTC. It translates to CASSRPGQGVWEQYF.

This clone was seen a few times. This chain uses TRBV28 with TRBJ2-7, with a possible D match to TRBD1 (6 bases). Germline V gives CDR1 MDHEN, CDR2 SYDVKM. The CDR3 is 16 residues long. Between the trimmed V and J ends, which lost 5 bases and 5 bases, there was a span of 22 bases. CDR3 sequence: CASSLGRRRGMNEQYF. In DNA form, the CDR3 reads TGTGCCAGCAGTCTAGGGCGGCGCAGGGGTATGAACGAGCAGTACTTC.

The genes are TRBV7-2 and TRBJ2-7; TRBD1 aligns across 7 bases. The germline CDR1 and CDR2 sequences are SGHTA and FQGNSA. After removal of 5 bases from V and 4 bases from J, the junction contained 11 bases not matched to a gene. This CDR3 spans 15 amino acids. Here the CDR3 DNA reads TGTGCCAGCAGCCACAACAGGGGAGAGGAATACGAGCAGTACTTC. Translation gives CASSHNRGEEYEQYF.

The chain joins TRBV9 to TRBJ2-7; 9 bases are a match to TRBD1. Germline assignment: CDR1 SGDLS and CDR2 YYNGEE. With 5 bases clipped from V and 4 bases from J, the junction kept 10 bases outside the gene matches. The CDR3 sequence is 15 residues long. As DNA, the CDR3 is TGTGCCAGCAGTAAGAAAGGACAGGGGATTTACGAGCAGTACTTC. This sequence encodes CASSKKGQGIYEQYF.

The chain carries TRBV30 and TRBJ1-2; no firm D call. The CDR3 spans 13 residues. Germline lookup yields CDR1 GTSNPN and CDR2 SVGIG (reference sequence). Trimming removed 4 bases from V and 5 bases from J, with 14 bases in between. The DNA for the CDR3 is TGTGCCTGGACAAAGGGAGCGGAGTATGGCTACACCTTC. It specifies CAWTKGAEYGYTF.